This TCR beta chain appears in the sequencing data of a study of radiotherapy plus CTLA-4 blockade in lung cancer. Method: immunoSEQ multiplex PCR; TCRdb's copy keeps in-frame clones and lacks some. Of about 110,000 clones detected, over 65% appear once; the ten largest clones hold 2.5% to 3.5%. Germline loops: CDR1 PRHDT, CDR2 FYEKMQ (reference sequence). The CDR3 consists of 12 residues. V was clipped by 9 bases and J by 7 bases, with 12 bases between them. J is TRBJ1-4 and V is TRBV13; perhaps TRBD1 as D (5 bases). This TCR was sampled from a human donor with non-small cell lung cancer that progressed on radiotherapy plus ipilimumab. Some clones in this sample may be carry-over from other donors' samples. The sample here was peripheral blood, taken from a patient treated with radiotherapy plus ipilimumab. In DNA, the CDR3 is TGTGCCAGTGGACACTACGGTGAAAAACTGTTTTTT. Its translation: CASGHYGEKLFF.